This is a list of T cell receptor beta chains from one sample in a study of control samples from healthy donors and cancer patients. The repertoire was sequenced with immunoSEQ multiplex PCR; TCRdb's copy has only in-frame clones and lacks some. The sample records under 200,000 clones, just over 85% being singletons. Sequencing was carried out using blood. The receptors originated from a woman aged 30 to 39 in good health. CDR3s include the opening cysteine and the closing phenylalanine or tryptophan. Each record gives: D gene, CDR3 length, clone size, V gene, J gene, CDR3 protein, CDR3 DNA. A D gene is named only where the DNA matches it firmly. Clone size is shown for a subset of rows, as once, few, many or a class of expanded clone.

>TRBD2|19|-|TRBV7-9|TRBJ2-3
CASSFPPGLAVTSTDTQYF
TGTGCCAGCAGCTTCCCACCGGGACTAGCGGTAACTAGCACAGATACGCAGTATTTT
>-|13|-|TRBV5-7|TRBJ2-2
CASSLAVSGELFF
TGTGCCAGCAGCTTGGCGGTATCCGGGGAGCTGTTTTTT
>TRBD1|15|-|TRBV5-1|TRBJ1-6
CASSQDRAENSPLHF
TGCGCCAGCAGCCAGGACAGGGCTGAAAATTCACCCCTCCACTTT
>-|13|-|TRBV19|TRBJ2-7
CASSYGSGYEQYF
TGTGCCAGTAGTTATGGGAGCGGCTACGAGCAGTACTTC
>-|14|-|TRBV28|TRBJ2-7
CAARGKGNFYEQYF
TGTGCCGCCCGAGGCAAAGGCAACTTTTACGAGCAGTACTTC
>TRBD2|19|-|TRBV7-9|TRBJ2-3
CASSLAAGGPKAGTGTQYF
TGTGCCAGCAGCTTAGCAGCGGGGGGGCCCAAGGCCGGCACTGGTACGCAGTATTTT
>-|14|once|TRBV6-1|TRBJ1-1
CASSFIQGATEAFF
TGTGCCAGCAGTTTTATACAGGGAGCTACTGAAGCTTTCTTT
>-|13|-|TRBV10-3|TRBJ2-1
CAISETGYNEQFF
TGTGCCATCAGTGAGACTGGGTACAATGAGCAGTTCTTC
>-|14|-|TRBV9|TRBJ2-1
CASSTGPSYNEQFF
TGTGCCAGCAGTACAGGACCGTCCTACAATGAGCAGTTCTTC
>TRBD1|13|-|TRBV9|TRBJ1-2
CASRGTVNYGYTF
TGTGCCAGCAGAGGGACAGTGAACTATGGCTACACCTTC
>-|13|few|TRBV12-3/TRBV12-4|TRBJ2-7
CASSPPTSYEQYF
TGTGCCAGCAGTCCCCCAACCTCCTACGAGCAGTACTTC
>-|17|-|TRBV11-2|TRBJ2-1
CASSLYGVGGLSNEQFF
TGTGCCAGCAGCTTATACGGAGTGGGGGGGCTGTCTAATGAGCAGTTCTTC
>-|11|-|TRBV29-1|TRBJ1-2
CSVEASYGYTF
TGCAGCGTTGAGGCCAGTTATGGCTACACCTTC
>-|13|-|TRBV12-3/TRBV12-4|TRBJ2-1
CASSSPIIDEQFF
TGTGCCAGCAGTTCCCCGATAATCGATGAGCAGTTCTTC
>-|13|-|TRBV19|TRBJ1-2
CASLKEGGYGYTF
TGTGCCAGTCTTAAAGAAGGCGGTTATGGCTACACCTTC